Detailed here is one T cell receptor (beta chain). These data are taken from a study of control samples from healthy donors and cancer patients. Method: immunoSEQ multiplex PCR; TCRdb's copy keeps in-frame clones and lacks some. The top ten hold about a fifth of the sample, which has under 55,000 clones, less than 95% seen once. This CDR3 spans 15 amino acids. V shed 0 bases and J 5 bases; nucleotides not matched to a gene: 4. Germline V gives CDR1 SGDLS, CDR2 YYNGEE. The receptor was isolated from a woman in her forties with head and neck cancer. V usage is TRBV9 and J usage is TRBJ2-3; 9 bases are shared with TRBD2. Sequencing used PBMCs. The chain's CDR3 is CASSVDGGRVDTQYF. The CDR3 DNA follows: TGTGCCAGCAGCGTAGACGGCGGGAGGGTAGATACGCAGTATTTT.